These 16 T cell receptor beta chains came from one sample sequenced in a study of blood T cell repertoires in COVID-19. Method: immunoSEQ multiplex PCR; TCRdb's copy keeps in-frame clones and lacks some. The sample lists fewer than 90,000 clones, about 90% occurring once. Sequencing used peripheral blood. The receptor set was obtained from a male donor with acute or convalescent COVID-19.

The J gene is TRBJ1-6, the V gene TRBV2; D is undetermined. The CDR3 is made up of 13 amino acids. V lost 8 bases to trimming and J lost 0 bases, with 5 bases between them. CDR1 SNHLY and CDR2 FYNNEI come from the germline V gene. CDR3 loop: CASVSSYNSPLHF. DNA of the CDR3: TGTGCCAGCGTGAGCTCCTATAATTCACCCCTCCACTTT. Full variable domain (rest looked up from reference TRBV2 and TRBJ1-6): EPEVTQTPSHQVTQMGQEVILRCVPISNHLYFYWYRQILGQKVEFLVSFYNNEISEKSEIFDDQFSVERPDGSNFTLKIRSTKLEDSAMYFCASVSSYNSPLHFGNGTRLTVT.

The rearrangement uses TRBV5-4 and TRBJ1-4, with D unclear. Trimming cost V 0 bases and J 0 bases, with 9 bases left between them. From germline, CDR1 is SGHNT and CDR2 YYREEE (reference sequence). This CDR3 spans 16 amino acids. The CDR3 coding sequence is TGTGCCAGCAGCTTGGCCGCCACTGCAACTAATGAAAAACTGTTTTTT. Protein product: CASSLAATATNEKLFF.

The V and J genes are TRBV25-1 and TRBJ1-2; TRBD1 agrees at 10 bases. The trim removed 4 bases at V and 4 bases at J, leaving 6 bases unmatched. Germline V lookup: CDR1 MGHDK, CDR2 SYGVNS. The CDR3 sequence is 15 residues long. The CDR3 DNA reads TGTGCCAGCAGTGCCCGGGACAGGGGAGGCTATGGCTACACCTTC. Its protein product is CASSARDRGGYGYTF.

This clone is a singleton in its sample. The genes are TRBV6-2 or TRBV6-3 and TRBJ2-7; weak D call: TRBD1 (6 bases). Germline assignment: CDR1 MNHEY and CDR2 SVGEGT. The ends were cut back, 6 bases at V and 5 bases at J, with 14 bases in the middle. The CDR3 contains 13 residues. The CDR3 sequence is CASSGNRDHEQYF. In nucleotides, the CDR3 is TGTGCCAGCAGCGGAAACAGGGACCACGAGCAGTACTTC.

V is TRBV30 and J is TRBJ1-2; TRBD1 matches at 8 bases. Germline CDR1 and CDR2: GTSNPN and SVGIG (reference sequence). V trimming: 3 bases; J trimming: 8 bases; junction bases outside the gene matches: 8. This CDR3 is built from 13 residues. CDR3 nucleotides: TGTGCCTGGAGCAGGGACAGGCCGGTCGGCTACACCTTC. Its protein product is CAWSRDRPVGYTF.

The J gene is TRBJ2-1, the V gene TRBV11-3, with D maybe TRBD1 (6 bases). The CDR3 length is 15 residues. Germline V gene lookup returns CDR1 SGHNT and CDR2 YENEEA. The V and J ends lost 1 base and 4 bases respectively, with 11 bases between them. CDR3 coding DNA: TGTGCCAGCAGCTTAGTGGGGGCAGGGTACAATGAGCAGTTCTTC. This gives the protein CASSLVGAGYNEQFF.

The chain combines TRBV28 with TRBJ1-2; TRBD1 is a possible D gene (5 bases). Trimming left V 4 bases short and J 2 bases short, with 8 bases between. CDR3 size: 13 residues. Per germline, CDR1 MDHEN and CDR2 SYDVKM. The CDR3 DNA sequence: TGTGCCAGCAGTTCGGGGGACAACTATGGCTACACCTTC. Amino acid sequence: CASSSGDNYGYTF.

This sequence joins TRBV6-5 and TRBJ2-1; D perhaps matches TRBD1 (6 bases). This CDR3 has 16 amino acids. The germline gives CDR1 MNHEY, CDR2 SVGAGI. Trimming took 4 bases from V and 4 from J, leaving 17 bases between them. CDR3 sequence reads: CASSWGLPNDYNEQFF. The CDR3 DNA reads TGTGCCAGCAGTTGGGGGCTTCCGAACGATTACAATGAGCAGTTCTTC.

This clone appeared once. This sequence joins TRBV6-5 and TRBJ1-6; D remains ambiguous. The V end lost 6 bases, the J end lost 8 bases, and 17 bases lay between the germline ends. Germline V gene lookup returns CDR1 MNHEY and CDR2 SVGAGI. This CDR3 is built from 15 residues. The CDR3 DNA sequence: TGTGCCAGCAGGGCAGACTATATGCTGGATTCACCCCTCCACTTT. As protein: CASRADYMLDSPLHF.

Written as DNA, the CDR3 is TGTGCCAGCAGCCCAACCGGGACAGGACCCTACGAGCAGTACTTC. The encoded protein is CASSPTGTGPYEQYF. The chain combines TRBV7-8 with TRBJ2-7, with TRBD1 matching 8 bases. J gave up 2 bases and V 5 bases, and 8 bases lay outside the gene matches. The CDR3 length is 15 residues. Germline CDR1 is SGHVS and CDR2 is FQNEAQ.

The chain is built from TRBV2 and TRBJ1-1, with TRBD1 matching over 8 bases. CDR3 length equals 14 residues. J was trimmed by 1 base and V by 5 bases; bases with no gene match: 3. Germline V gene data show CDR1 as SNHLY and CDR2 as FYNNEI. In nucleotides, the CDR3 is TGTGCCAGCAGTCCAGGGGGCACGAACACTGAAGCTTTCTTT. Translation gives CASSPGGTNTEAFF.

V is TRBV30 and J is TRBJ1-1; D is unclear. The germline CDR1 and CDR2 sequences are GTSNPN and SVGIG (reference sequence). Trimming stripped 4 bases from V and 11 bases from J, with 17 bases between. The CDR3 consists of 12 residues. In nucleotides, the CDR3 is TGTGCCTGGACCCCGGGGATCCCGGGGGCTTTCTTT. Translated: CAWTPGIPGAFF.

The chain carries TRBV5-1 and TRBJ1-4, with D maybe TRBD1 (5 bases). This CDR3 is built from 14 residues. CDR1 is SGHRS and CDR2 is YFSETQ in the germline V gene. V lost 4 bases to trimming and J lost 10 bases, with 17 bases between them. CDR3 sequence reads: CASSPQGLEAKLFF. Written as DNA, the CDR3 is TGCGCCAGCAGCCCGCAGGGACTAGAGGCAAAACTGTTTTTT.

V usage is TRBV10-3 and J usage is TRBJ2-3; 9 nucleotides line up with TRBD2. The CDR3 totals 15 residues. Trimming took 8 bases from V and 3 from J; bases not matched to a gene: 9. In germline, CDR1 is ENHRY, CDR2 SYGVKD. The CDR3 DNA follows: TGTGCCATCCAGAGGACTAGCGAGAGTACAGATACGCAGTATTTT. Translating it yields CAIQRTSESTDTQYF.

This clone turned up a few times. The chain uses TRBV19 and TRBJ1-6; D may be TRBD1 (5 bases). Trimming pared 5 bases from V and 6 bases from J, leaving 11 bases between. Looked up from germline, CDR1 is LNHDA and CDR2 is SQIVND (reference sequence). The CDR3 loop spans 14 amino acids. DNA for the CDR3: TGTGCCAGTAGTCCCCAGGGATCTAATTCACCCCTCCACTTT. Protein sequence: CASSPQGSNSPLHF.

The chain couples TRBV19 to TRBJ2-7, with 7 bases identical to TRBD2. This CDR3 contains 15 residues. Unmatched junction bases numbered 6, after V lost 1 base and J lost 3 bases. Germline V gene lookup returns CDR1 LNHDA and CDR2 SQIVND (reference sequence). CDR3 region: CASSIGGGLNYEQYF. The DNA of the CDR3 is TGTGCCAGTAGTATAGGCGGGGGACTGAACTACGAGCAGTACTTC. Looking up the rest from reference TRBV19 and TRBJ2-7 gives the full variable domain: DGGITQSPKYLFRKEGQNVTLSCEQNLNHDAMYWYRQDPGQGLRLIYYSQIVNDFQKGDIAEGYSVSREKKESFPLTVTSAQKNPTAFYLCASSIGGGLNYEQYFGPGTRLTVT.